The 16 T cell receptor beta chains listed next were all sequenced from one sample in a study of cytomegalovirus exposure and HLA in healthy donors (dated by TCRdb to about 2017). Library prep was done by the immunoSEQ multiplex PCR assay. For the multiplex PCR, a mixture combining 60 forward primers for TCR Vbeta segments and 13 reverse primers for TCR Jbeta segments was used. TCRdb provides this immuneACCESS table in a form limited to in-frame rearrangements. Some clones are lacking; in checked studies, under half of them reflect an unresolved V gene, and why the rest are absent is not known. The sample profile shows some 100,000 clones; roughly 75% of them were found once. 4.5% to 5% of the sample goes to the ten largest clones. Material for sequencing was PBMCs. The receptors derive from a woman aged 18 to 35 in good health and CMV-seropositive.

This clone was recorded only once. This rearrangement joins TRBV5-1 to TRBJ2-5, with 12 bases fitting TRBD2. V was clipped by 0 bases and J by 3 bases; unmatched bases: 3. The CDR3 sequence is 16 residues long. Germline CDR1 and CDR2: SGHRS and YFSETQ. Here the CDR3 reads CASSLGRLAGEETQYF. CDR3 DNA sequence: TGCGCCAGCAGCTTGGGCCGACTAGCGGGAGAAGAGACCCAGTACTTC.

The chain is built from TRBV7-9 and TRBJ2-7, with 9 bases matching TRBD2. The CDR3 sequence is 15 residues long. The germline CDR1 and CDR2 sequences are SEHNR and FQNEAQ (reference sequence). V dropped 5 bases and J dropped 2; count of bases not matched to a gene: 7. CDR3 sequence reads: CASSRLADDPYEQYF. CDR3 in DNA: TGTGCCAGCAGCCGACTAGCGGACGATCCCTACGAGCAGTACTTC.

V usage is TRBV30 and J usage is TRBJ2-7, with 7 nucleotides matching TRBD1. The CDR3 length is 13 residues. CDR1 and CDR2 from the germline V gene are GTSNPN and SVGIG (reference sequence). The V gene end was trimmed by 1 base and the J gene end by 3 bases; junction bases not matched to a gene: 3. The CDR3 DNA sequence: TGTGCCTGGAGTGGCCGACAGGGCTACGAGCAGTACTTC. The encoded protein is CAWSGRQGYEQYF.

The V call is TRBV6-5, the J call TRBJ2-3, with 8 bases fitting TRBD2. V shed 0 bases, J shed 5 bases, and the junction held 7 bases outside the gene matches. The germline V gene encodes CDR1 MNHEY and CDR2 SVGAGI. The CDR3 sequence is 16 residues long. In nucleotides, the CDR3 is TGTGCCAGCAGTTACTCCGGGGGGGCTCTGGAAGATACGCAGTATTTT. This gives the protein CASSYSGGALEDTQYF.

The chain couples TRBV27 to TRBJ2-5; D is possibly TRBD1 (6 bases). This CDR3 contains 17 residues. The V end lost 5 bases, the J end lost 7 bases, and 26 bases lay between the germline ends. Germline CDR1 is MNHEY and CDR2 is SMNVEV (reference sequence). CDR3 in amino acids: CASSLGQPWGLGVTQYF. As DNA, the CDR3 is TGTGCCAGCAGTCTGGGACAACCGTGGGGTTTGGGTGTGACCCAGTACTTC.

A note on this clone: Other nucleotide sequences in the sample specify the same CDR3. CDR3 residues: CASSARLAGNNEQFF. Here the CDR3 DNA reads TGTGCCAGCAGCGCCCGACTAGCGGGCAACAATGAGCAGTTCTTC. V usage is TRBV9 and J usage is TRBJ2-1; 10 bases align to TRBD2. The CDR3 totals 15 residues. With 3 bases clipped from V and 5 bases from J, the junction kept 5 bases outside the gene matches. Germline CDR1 SGDLS, CDR2 YYNGEE.

This chain connects TRBV7-6 to TRBJ2-1; 8 positions match TRBD2. The CDR3 has 15 residues. V trimming: 5 bases; J trimming: 3 bases; junction bases outside the gene matches: 6. From germline, CDR1 is SGHVS and CDR2 FNYEAQ. The CDR3 is CASSPLAGSYNEQFF. CDR3 DNA sequence: TGTGCCAGCAGCCCTCTAGCGGGCAGCTACAATGAGCAGTTCTTC.

The chain uses TRBV4-2 and TRBJ2-7, with TRBD2 as a possible D gene (6 bases). This CDR3 is 15 amino acids long. Germline V lookup: CDR1 LGHNA, CDR2 YNFKEQ. The V end was cut by 0 bases, the J end by 5 bases, with 14 bases between. The CDR3 loop is CASSQDNRWEDEQYF. The DNA for the CDR3 is TGTGCCAGCAGCCAAGATAACAGGTGGGAGGACGAGCAGTACTTC.

The CDR3 DNA follows: TGTGCCAGTAGTATAGTAGCCTTCTACGAGCAGTACTTC. Its protein product is CASSIVAFYEQYF. The rearrangement joins TRBV19 to TRBJ2-7; D not resolved. V lost 1 base to trimming and J lost 3 bases, with 7 bases between them. CDR1 is LNHDA, CDR2 SQIVND, per germline (reference sequence). There are 13 residues in the CDR3.

The chain combines TRBV6-6 with TRBJ2-7; D gene ambiguous. The CDR3 loop spans 11 amino acids. With 6 bases removed from V and 7 bases from J, the gap between germline ends came to 10 bases. Looked up from germline, CDR1 is MNHNY and CDR2 is SVGAGI (reference sequence). CDR3 residues: CASSKELEQYF. DNA of the CDR3: TGTGCCAGCAGCAAAGAGCTGGAGCAGTACTTC.

The chain joins TRBV2 to TRBJ2-7, with 10 bases that match TRBD2. Germline V lookup: CDR1 SNHLY, CDR2 FYNNEI. The CDR3 totals 14 residues. V shed 3 bases and J 4 bases; nucleotides not matched to a gene: 3. CDR3 region: CASSEASGSYEQYF. CDR3 coding DNA: TGTGCCAGCAGTGAGGCTAGCGGGAGTTACGAGCAGTACTTC.

The chain employs TRBV6-4 and TRBJ2-1; D remains unclear. V was clipped by 3 bases and J by 7 bases, with 7 bases between them. The CDR3 has 12 residues. CDR1 is MRHNA and CDR2 is SNTAGT in the germline V gene. CDR3 nucleotides: TGTGCCAGCAGTGAGACTTATAATGAGCAGTTCTTC. This translates into CASSETYNEQFF.

The chain joins TRBV19 to TRBJ2-6; TRBD2 might be the D (6 bases). Looked up from germline, CDR1 is LNHDA and CDR2 is SQIVND (reference sequence). CDR3 length equals 16 residues. Trimming left V 5 bases short and J 2 bases short, with 13 bases between. The CDR3 DNA reads TGTGCCAGTAGTCCCCGGGGGACGGCTGGGGCCAACGTCCTGACTTTC. It codes for CASSPRGTAGANVLTF.

This sequence joins TRBV12-5 and TRBJ1-2, with D maybe TRBD1 (5 bases). CDR1 is LGHNT, CDR2 FRNRAP, per germline. The CDR3 consists of 13 residues. Trimming left V 1 base short and J 4 bases short, with 7 bases between. The CDR3 here is CASGLAGSYGYTF. The DNA for the CDR3 is TGTGCTAGTGGTTTGGCAGGGTCCTATGGCTACACCTTC.

The V gene is TRBV29-1, the J gene TRBJ2-7; 7 nucleotides match TRBD1. Germline CDR1 and CDR2: SQVTM and ANQGSEA. The trim removed 6 bases at V and 6 bases at J, leaving 5 bases unmatched. The length of the CDR3 is 11 residues. The CDR3 is CSVETGAEQYF. The CDR3 DNA sequence: TGCAGCGTAGAAACAGGGGCCGAGCAGTACTTC.

The genes are TRBV19 and TRBJ2-5; TRBD1 is a possible D gene (5 bases). Trimming pared 11 bases from V and 2 bases from J, leaving 12 bases between. CDR1 and CDR2 (germline): LNHDA, SQIVND (reference sequence). The CDR3 length is 12 residues. CDR3 protein: CAVGQGQETQYF. The CDR3 region has the DNA TGTGCCGTGGGGCAGGGACAAGAGACCCAGTACTTC.